The rows below give T cell receptor beta chains drawn from one sample of a study of blood T cell repertoires in COVID-19. Only in-frame clones appear in the TCRdb table, and some are missing; sequencing was by immunoSEQ multiplex PCR. The sample shows about 200,000 clones, 85% to 90% of them seen only once. The sequenced material came from peripheral blood. Receptor source: a woman aged 45-59 years with COVID-19, enrolled during active disease. CDR3s leave out the opening cysteine and the closing phenylalanine or tryptophan. Some rows mark clone size as missing; the rest say once, few, many or name a class of expanded clone.

clone_size v_call cdr3_aa
NA TRBV5-4 ASSPGTTYEQY
NA TRBV7-2 ASSYLNRAVETQY
NA TRBV18 ASSRASSTDTQY
NA TRBV11-3 ASSLYLAGQETQY
NA TRBV5-6 ASNPREDGELF
once TRBV20-1 SASLAHGYT
NA TRBV11-3 ASSSDGGLGGYT
NA TRBV27 ASSKGVGISIMGASYGYT
NA TRBV28 ASSRQGSFTDYGYT
once TRBV6-2/TRBV6-3 ASSSPSGTGGTPLH
NA TRBV7-9 ASSSLYGYT
once TRBV5-1 ASSPVAGVLNEQF
NA TRBV25-1 ASSESRDSYNEQF
NA TRBV7-8 ASSRGDRVEYGYT
NA TRBV6-5 ASSYSGGGARNEQF
NA TRBV5-5 ASSVSGGINEQF
few TRBV6-1 ASRSSGTAGYT
NA TRBV30 AWSLGGAIAKNIQY
once TRBV30 AWSVSGIQPQH
NA TRBV20-1 SASSLAARQETQY
NA TRBV6-6 ASSGVQETQY
NA TRBV7-6 ASSLEGGIEAF
few TRBV4-1 ASSQDPGLFSTNEKLF
once TRBV6-5 ASTRTEAQPQH
NA TRBV19 ASTDGGFNQPQH
once TRBV6-4 ASSREFAGELF
NA TRBV3-1/TRBV3-2 ASSQDAGGEETQY
NA TRBV16 ASSHLGTPNTEAF
NA TRBV19 ASSTGVNSPLH